These 5 T cell receptor beta chains were sequenced from one sample in a study of neurological immune-mediated disorders. TCRdb reanalysed the 5' RACE reads using MiXCR and keeps one entry per CDR3 protein. Among around 46,000 distinct CDR3 sequences listed, roughly 4% were seen once. Sequenced input: PBMCs. These receptors were obtained from a woman aged 60 to 75 with multiple sclerosis.

This clonotype was seen repeatedly, ten times or more. The CDR3 coding sequence is TGTGCCAGCAGCTTTCCGGGCACAGATACGCAGTATTTT. Amino acids: CASSFPGTDTQYF. The rearrangement links TRBV5-8 to TRBJ2-3; D is uncertain. This CDR3 contains 13 residues. Trimming shortened V by 2 bases and J by 1 base, and 5 bases separated the two germline ends. From germline, CDR1 is SGHTS and CDR2 YDEGEE.

This clonotype was detected a few times. Possible read error: a much larger clone is one base away. The chain joins TRBV5-5 to TRBJ2-1; D is perhaps TRBD1 or TRBD2 (5 bases each). The CDR3 spans 14 residues. From germline, CDR1 is SGHKS and CDR2 YYEKEE (reference sequence). V shed 2 bases and J shed 9 bases, with 15 bases lying between them. The CDR3 region has the DNA TGTGCCAGCAGCTTCGGGACGATGGGAACTGAGCAGTTCTTC. The encoded protein is CASSFGTMGTEQFF.

This clonotype was counted a few times. V gene TRBV10-3 combines with J gene TRBJ2-7; 8 bases match TRBD2. CDR3 length equals 14 residues. Germline lookup yields CDR1 ENHRY and CDR2 SYGVKD. Trimming took 6 bases from V and 4 from J; bases not matched to a gene: 8. CDR3: CAIRAAGGGYEQYF. The DNA of the CDR3 is TGTGCCATCAGGGCCGCCGGCGGGGGGTACGAGCAGTACTTC.

The table lists this clonotype with many counts. This chain connects TRBV27 to TRBJ2-3; 7 bases are shared with TRBD1. The CDR3 spans 14 residues. J lost 1 base, V lost 8 bases, and 6 bases had no gene match. The germline V gene encodes CDR1 MNHEY and CDR2 SMNVEV (reference sequence). The CDR3 nucleotides read TGTGCCAGCCGTCACGGACAGGGCACAGATACGCAGTATTTT. As protein: CASRHGQGTDTQYF.

The gene calls are TRBV7-2 and TRBJ2-7; D might be TRBD2 (6 bases). Germline V gives CDR1 SGHTA, CDR2 FQGNSA. Trimming removed 1 base from V and 3 bases from J, with 13 bases in between. CDR3 length: 15 residues. In nucleotides, the CDR3 is TGTGCCAGCAGCTTAGAGCGGGTTCGCTACTACGAGCAGTACTTC. Its translation is CASSLERVRYYEQYF.